These 19 T cell receptor beta chains originate from one sample sequenced in a study of molecular identifiers for immune sequencing clone quantification (dated by TCRdb to the late 2010s). Library creation used PCR. TCRdb names NextSeq 500 as the instrument used. Using fastp at Q25 and MiXCR, TCRdb reprocessed the public reads and kept productive beta chains. CDR3 protein duplicates are merged, each entry listing the most common genes and DNA. The table for this sample lists some 91,000 distinct CDR3 sequences; roughly 24% of them were counted only once. Together, the top ten hold roughly 1% of the sample. The sample comprised naive CD8+ T cells from blood, with Jurkat cell RNA spiked in. The meaning of the sample's cell subset or site label: FACS-sorted CD8+CD4-CCR7+CD45RA+ naive T cells. All receptors come from a human donor in good health. Some libraries in this study had Jurkat cell RNA spiked in.

On this clonotype itself: A much larger clone lies a single base off, so this may be a read error. The rearrangement joins TRBV19 to TRBJ2-7; 7 nucleotides align to TRBD1. The J segment lost 5 bases and the V segment lost 1 base, leaving 11 bases of the junction unmatched. This CDR3 has 16 amino acids. Germline CDR1 reads LNHDA; CDR2 reads SQIVND (reference sequence). The CDR3 DNA reads TGTGCCAGTAGTATAGGGGGACAGCAGCCCATCCACGAGCAGTACTTC. This gives the protein CASSIGGQQPIHEQYF. Supplemented by reference TRBV19 and TRBJ2-7, the full variable domain reads DGGITQSPKYLFRKEGQNVTLSCEQNLNHDAMYWYRQDPGQGLRLIYYSQIVNDFQKGDIAEGYSVSREKKESFPLTVTSAQKNPTAFYLCASSIGGQQPIHEQYFGPGTRLTVT.

This clonotype was picked up many times. The chain has TRBV6-2 or TRBV6-3 and TRBJ1-5; the match to TRBD1 covers 7 bases. This CDR3 is 13 amino acids long. Germline assignment: CDR1 MNHEY and CDR2 SVGEGT. With V trimmed by 8 bases and J by 4 bases, 5 bases remained unmatched. The CDR3 here is CASRDSFNQPQHF. The DNA of the CDR3 is TGTGCCAGCCGGGACAGCTTTAATCAGCCCCAGCATTTT.

This clonotype has a count of ten or more. The chain joins TRBV6-2 or TRBV6-3 to TRBJ2-2; D is ambiguous. Per the germline V gene, CDR1 is MNHEY and CDR2 is SVGEGT. Trimming left V 0 bases short and J 6 bases short, with 5 bases between. The CDR3 length is 13 residues. The DNA for the CDR3 is TGTGCCAGCAGTTACTCTCTTGCCGGGGAGCTGTTTTTT. This sequence encodes CASSYSLAGELFF.

This chain links TRBV20-1 with TRBJ2-4, with TRBD2 matching 8 bases. Unmatched junction bases numbered 12, after V lost 4 bases and J lost 7 bases. CDR1 DFQATT and CDR2 SNEGSKA come from the germline V gene (reference sequence). CDR3 length equals 15 residues. CDR3 amino acids: CSANRAGGPINIQYF. The CDR3 region has the DNA TGCAGTGCTAACAGGGCGGGAGGTCCCATTAACATTCAGTACTTC.

This clonotype was seen a few times. V gene TRBV27 combines with J gene TRBJ2-3; D may be TRBD2 (5 bases). This CDR3 spans 16 amino acids. Germline V lookup: CDR1 MNHEY, CDR2 SMNVEV (reference sequence). Deletions cut 2 bases from V and 0 bases from J, with 12 bases between. CDR3 in DNA: TGTGCCAGCAGTTTAATGGGGTGGACTAGCACAGATACGCAGTATTTT. Translated: CASSLMGWTSTDTQYF.

In its sample, this clonotype was seen many times. The V and J genes are TRBV7-9 and TRBJ2-3; 7 bases match TRBD2. The germline gives CDR1 SEHNR, CDR2 FQNEAQ (reference sequence). The junction had 11 bases not matched to a gene; V was cut back by 2 bases and J by 6 bases. The CDR3 length is 16 residues. The CDR3 region has the DNA TGTGCCAGCAGCTTATTGGCGGGAGAAGGAGCTGATACGCAGTATTTT. Translation gives CASSLLAGEGADTQYF.

This clonotype was seen at least ten times. The chain has TRBV11-1 and TRBJ2-7; tentatively, D is TRBD2 (5 bases). V was trimmed by 4 bases and J by 0 bases, leaving 10 bases between them. The V gene's germline CDR1 is SGHAT and CDR2 FQDESV (reference sequence). The CDR3 contains 14 residues. Here the CDR3 reads CASSSRASSYEQYF. As DNA, the CDR3 is TGTGCCAGCAGCTCGCGGGCAAGCTCCTACGAGCAGTACTTC.

Turning to this clonotype: Since a much larger clone is just one base distant, this may be a read error. The final CDR3 position lacks the conserved phenylalanine or tryptophan, pointing to a likely read error. The chain has TRBV2 and TRBJ1-5; a weak D match, TRBD1 (6 bases). Trimming took off 4 bases at V and 3 bases at J, with 13 bases between the two ends. Germline CDR1 is SNHLY and CDR2 is FYNNEI. CDR3 length: 15 amino acids. The CDR3 sequence: CASSAPGVVNQPQHY. For the CDR3, the DNA is TGTGCCAGCAGTGCCCCAGGGGTGGTCAATCAGCCCCAGCATTAT.

For the CDR3, the DNA is TGTGCCAGCAGTCTGACAGAGGGTAAAAGGGGGACCGGGGAGCTGTTTTTT. Its protein is CASSLTEGKRGTGELFF. The gene calls are TRBV12-3 or TRBV12-4 and TRBJ2-2; TRBD1 might be the D (6 bases). The germline V and J ends were trimmed by 5 bases and 5 bases, with 21 bases remaining between them. The CDR3 has 17 amino acids.

Comment on this clonotype: A clone one base away is much larger, so this may be a read error. The chain carries TRBV27 and TRBJ2-2, with 7 bases aligning to TRBD1. This CDR3 is built from 15 residues. V gave up 6 bases and J gave up 6 bases; unmatched junction bases: 10. Germline CDR1 MNHEY, CDR2 SMNVEV (reference sequence). The CDR3 nucleotides are TGTGCCAGCAGCACAACAGGGGTGGGGCCCGGGGAGCTGTTTTTT. Its translation: CASSTTGVGPGELFF.

This clonotype was recorded at least ten times. The chain carries TRBV20-1 and TRBJ2-1; D is unclear. Trimming pared 6 bases from V and 2 bases from J, leaving 11 bases between. Per germline, CDR1 DFQATT and CDR2 SNEGSKA (reference sequence). CDR3 size: 13 residues. This chain's CDR3 is CSAAAITYNEQFF. The DNA of the CDR3 is TGCAGTGCGGCCGCGATTACCTACAATGAGCAGTTCTTC.

This clonotype was counted many times. The chain links TRBV7-2 to TRBJ2-7; 13 nucleotides match TRBD2. After removal of 6 bases from V and 4 bases from J, the junction contained 9 bases not matched to a gene. CDR1 is SGHTA and CDR2 is FQGNSA in the germline V gene. The CDR3 contains 16 residues. The DNA of the CDR3 is TGTGCCAGCAGTTCGCAGTGGACTAGCGGGAGTTACGAGCAGTACTTC. It encodes CASSSQWTSGSYEQYF.

About this clonotype: It may be a read error: a sequence one base away is much more abundant. V usage is TRBV29-1 and J usage is TRBJ2-5; TRBD1 might be the D (6 bases). The germline CDR1 and CDR2 sequences are SQVTM and ANQGSEA. This CDR3 region has 14 residues. CDR3 loop: CSVGSTGELESQYF. The CDR3 DNA follows: TGCAGCGTTGGATCGACAGGAGAGTTAGAGAGCCAGTACTTC.

This clonotype was picked up many times. The chain recombines TRBV12-3 or TRBV12-4 with TRBJ2-5; either TRBD1 or TRBD2 may supply D (5 bases each). Trimming stripped 5 bases from V and 5 bases from J, with 12 bases between. This CDR3 comprises 13 residues. In DNA form, the CDR3 reads TGTGCCAGCAGTACCGGGACCGGGGAGACCCAGTACTTC. This translates into CASSTGTGETQYF.

Points on this clonotype: Being one base from a much bigger clone, this may be a read error. The chain joins TRBV28 to TRBJ2-7; 7 nucleotides match TRBD1. This CDR3 has 16 residues. Germline V lookup: CDR1 MDHEN, CDR2 SYDVKM. The CDR3 sequence is CAGSLWGWQGVGEQYF. Here the CDR3 DNA reads TGTGCCGGCAGTTTATGGGGCTGGCAGGGGGTAGGGGAGCAGTACTTC.

The chain has TRBV12-3 or TRBV12-4 and TRBJ2-1; TRBD2 matches 10 bases. This CDR3 region has 24 residues. J was trimmed by 5 bases and V by 5 bases; bases with no gene match: 33. The CDR3 coding sequence is TGTGCCAGCAGTCAACGACACCCGGGACTAGCGCGGACGGTTGGCCTCCGGTTCGACAATGAGCAGTTCTTC. Translation gives CASSQRHPGLARTVGLRFDNEQFF.

About this clonotype itself: At one of its ends the junction is not consistent with the germline gene, which may arise from a read error. The V call is TRBV6-1, the J call TRBJ2-5; tentative D call: TRBD1 (6 bases). Looked up from germline, CDR1 is MNHNS and CDR2 is SASEGT. CDR3 size: 15 residues. As DNA, the CDR3 is TGTGCCAGCAGGGAGCCGGGACACCACCAAGAGACCCAGTGCTTC. Translated, it gives CASREPGHHQETQCF.

A few counts support this clonotype. It may be a read error: a sequence one base away is much more abundant. V is TRBV7-9 and J is TRBJ1-4, with D unclear. The germline gives CDR1 SEHNR, CDR2 FQNEAQ (reference sequence). CDR3 length equals 15 residues. The CDR3 loop is CASSLVTATNEKLYF. The CDR3 DNA is TGTGCCAGCAGCTTAGTGACGGCAACTAATGAAAAACTGTATTTT.

The chain's CDR3 is CASCRGRGGVYEQYF. CDR3 DNA: TGCGCCAGCTGCCGGGGGCGGGGGGGTGTCTACGAGCAGTACTTC. The gene calls are TRBV4-3 and TRBJ2-7, with 9 positions matching TRBD2. This CDR3 region has 15 residues. V lost 8 bases, J lost 3 bases, and 11 bases stayed unmatched. Germline CDR1 is LGHNA and CDR2 is YSLEER.